Listed here are 11 T cell receptor beta chains from one sample, sequenced in a study of sequential checkpoint blockade in melanoma. The treatment is: randomized to nivolumab then ipilimumab (arm A) or the reverse (arm B). Measured with immunoSEQ multiplex PCR; TCRdb has only the in-frame clones, and not every one. The sample shows fewer than 25,000 clones, about two thirds of them seen only once. Sequencing was performed on CD8+ T cells sorted from blood (inferred from file names), taken from a patient given nivolumab and ipilimumab in sequence. These receptor sequences come from a human donor with melanoma.

This clone was picked up one time. This chain joins TRBV11-2 and TRBJ1-6, with 10 bases fitting TRBD1. Germline CDR1 is SGHAT and CDR2 is FQNNGV. The CDR3 covers 14 residues. Trimming removed 3 bases from V and 10 bases from J; junction bases left unmatched: 3. The CDR3 nucleotides are TGTGCCAGCAGCTTGACAGGGGGCCGGTCACCCCTCCACTTT. This codes for CASSLTGGRSPLHF.

The chain links TRBV4-1 to TRBJ2-2; 14 positions agree with TRBD2. The CDR3 length is 18 residues. Germline CDR1 MGHRA, CDR2 YSYEKL. V gave up 3 bases and J gave up 1 base; unmatched junction bases: 4. CDR3 DNA: TGCGCCAGCAGCCAGGGACTAGCGGGGGCCTTGAACACCGGGGAGCTGTTTTTT. This translates into CASSQGLAGALNTGELFF.

V is TRBV4-3 and J is TRBJ2-7; D perhaps matches TRBD1 (6 bases). The germline CDR1 and CDR2 sequences are LGHNA and YSLEER. The CDR3 runs to 13 residues. V was shortened by 4 bases and J by 3 bases, with 10 bases between the two germline ends. CDR3 in DNA: TGCGCCAGCAGCCCCGGCAGGGGCTACGAGCAGTACTTC. Translating it yields CASSPGRGYEQYF.

The V gene is TRBV28, the J gene TRBJ2-1, with TRBD2 matching over 11 bases. This CDR3 is 14 amino acids long. CDR1 and CDR2 from the germline V gene are MDHEN and SYDVKM. The junction had 9 bases not matched to a gene; V was cut back by 6 bases and J by 11 bases. The CDR3 coding sequence is TGTGCCAGCAGGGGGGGACTAGCGGCGATAAAGCAGTTCTTC. Its protein is CASRGGLAAIKQFF.

CDR3 protein: CASSSSSNEQFF. The CDR3 nucleotides are TGTGCCAGCAGCAGTTCGAGTAATGAGCAGTTCTTC. The V call is TRBV7-3, the J call TRBJ2-1, with unresolved D. The CDR3 extends over 12 amino acids. Trimming pared 5 bases from V and 7 bases from J, leaving 9 bases between. Germline values: CDR1 SGHTA, CDR2 FQGTGA.

The chain couples TRBV7-3 to TRBJ1-5, with TRBD1 matching over 7 bases. The ends lost 5 bases at V and 6 bases at J; junction bases unmatched: 22. Germline lookup yields CDR1 SGHTA and CDR2 FQGTGA. The CDR3 is 19 residues long. The CDR3 nucleotides read TGTGCCAGCAGCCCCAGTCAGGGTCCGGGACAGTTTTTAACTCAGCCCCAGCATTTT. This gives the protein CASSPSQGPGQFLTQPQHF.

The chain links TRBV19 to TRBJ2-6; the match to TRBD1 covers 8 bases. CDR1 is LNHDA, CDR2 SQIVND, per germline (reference sequence). The CDR3 spans 19 residues. Germline trimming cut 1 base from V and 0 bases from J; bases unmatched to any gene: 8. CDR3 DNA sequence: TGTGCCAGTAGTATAGTTCCGGGACAGGCTTTCTCTGGGGCCAACGTCCTGACTTTC. It codes for CASSIVPGQAFSGANVLTF.

The J gene is TRBJ1-1, the V gene TRBV9, with 8 bases aligning to TRBD1. V trimming: 4 bases; J trimming: 5 bases; junction bases outside the gene matches: 10. The CDR3 runs to 15 residues. Germline V lookup: CDR1 SGDLS, CDR2 YYNGEE. The CDR3 reads CASSSSGTGLTEAFF. CDR3 DNA: TGTGCCAGCAGCTCATCAGGGACAGGTCTGACTGAAGCTTTCTTT.

The chain recombines TRBV27 with TRBJ2-7, with a weak D call TRBD1 (5 bases). Per the germline V gene, CDR1 is MNHEY and CDR2 is SMNVEV (reference sequence). The CDR3 loop spans 14 amino acids. V lost 3 bases, J lost 6 bases, and 15 bases lay in between. CDR3 nucleotides: TGTGCCAGCAGTTTTGGGCAGGGTGGGTTCGAGCAGTACTTC. Protein sequence: CASSFGQGGFEQYF.

This clone was recorded a few times. This chain connects TRBV6-6 to TRBJ2-7; a possible D gene is TRBD1 (5 bases). The CDR3 contains 16 residues. Trimming took 2 bases from V and 0 from J, leaving 14 bases between them. Germline V gives CDR1 MNHNY, CDR2 SVGAGI (reference sequence). The CDR3 protein is CASSYPDNQPSYEQYF. In DNA, the CDR3 is TGTGCCAGCAGTTACCCGGACAACCAGCCCTCCTACGAGCAGTACTTC.

In the case of this clone: At one boundary the junction diverges from the germline segment, which might be a read error. The chain employs TRBV28 and TRBJ2-3, with 7 bases that match TRBD1. The CDR3 is 13 residues long. Germline V gene lookup returns CDR1 MDHEN and CDR2 SYDVKM. CDR3 nucleotides: TGTGCCAGCAGTTTATTGACAGGGACAGCCCTGTACTTT. Its protein product is CASSLLTGTALYF.